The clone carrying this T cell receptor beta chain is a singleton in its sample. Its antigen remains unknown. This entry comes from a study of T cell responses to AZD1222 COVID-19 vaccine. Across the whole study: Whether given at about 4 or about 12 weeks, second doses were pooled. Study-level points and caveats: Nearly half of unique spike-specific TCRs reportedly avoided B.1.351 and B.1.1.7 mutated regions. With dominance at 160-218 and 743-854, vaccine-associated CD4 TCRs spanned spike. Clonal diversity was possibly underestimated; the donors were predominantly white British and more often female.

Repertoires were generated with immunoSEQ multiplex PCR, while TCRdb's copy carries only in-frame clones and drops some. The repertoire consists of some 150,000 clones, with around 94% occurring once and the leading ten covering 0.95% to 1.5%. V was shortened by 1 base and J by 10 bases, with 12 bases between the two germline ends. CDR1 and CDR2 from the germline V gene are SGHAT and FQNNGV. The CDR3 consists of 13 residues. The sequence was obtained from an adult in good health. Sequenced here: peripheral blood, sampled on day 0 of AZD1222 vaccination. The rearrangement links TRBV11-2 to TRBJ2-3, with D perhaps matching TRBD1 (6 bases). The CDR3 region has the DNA TGTGCCAGCAGCTTAGTGCGAACAGGGTCGCAGTATTTT. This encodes CASSLVRTGSQYF.